The present entry profiles one T cell receptor beta chain with its context. The data were obtained in a study of shared clonotypes between healthy human individuals. Produced via immunoSEQ multiplex PCR; TCRdb's table is partial and in-frame only. The data hold around 2.5 million clones, with more than 85% observed a single time. Per the germline V gene, CDR1 is SGHVS and CDR2 is FQNEAQ. The CDR3 loop spans 14 amino acids. Trimming left V 0 bases short and J 6 bases short, with 10 bases between. The CD4+ fraction was divided into a CD45RA+ naive subset and a CD45RA-negative memory subset. The chain has TRBV7-8 and TRBJ2-3; D remains ambiguous. Input material: naive CD4+ T cells from PBMCs. Sample subset: CD45RA+ positively selected. This sequence was found in a man aged 18 to 30 in good health. Some clones in this sample may be carry-over from other donors' samples. CDR3 protein: CASSLARVRDTQYF. CDR3 sequence (DNA): TGTGCCAGCAGCTTAGCCCGGGTTCGGGATACGCAGTATTTT.